This T cell receptor (beta chain) was found in a study of blood T cell repertoires in COVID-19 (dated by TCRdb to the early 2020s). In terms of the full investigation: Samples from collaborators originated in the United States, Italy and Spain and spanned both the acute and convalescent phases of COVID-19. The material from the prospective study consisted of cDNA or gDNA derived from T cells, B-cell-depleted T cells, or PBMCs. Subjects who had been exposed to COVID-19, were actively infected with it, or had recovered from it provided the deeply sampled blood TCRbeta repertoires that made up the dataset. The repertoires were made available in a free public database intended to serve as a resource for research on the immune response to SARS-CoV-2. Samples were obtained from the ongoing ImmuneRACE study (first 160 participants) and from about 1,300 subjects provided by 6 global collaborators. Sample metadata almost always included a de-identified subject ID, COVID-19 status, age in years and sex. Where available, HLA class I and class II types were taken from metadata supplied by the sample provider and were not determined by assay-based typing.

The junction shows trimming of 0 bases on V and 5 bases on J, plus 6 bases between the germline ends. The germline V gene yields SGHRS for CDR1 and YFSETQ for CDR2. The CDR3 starts with the cysteine, ends with the phenylalanine, and has 13 residues. Of the read, only the CDR3 DNA is kept; its 39 bases are in frame from base 1. TCRbeta CDR3 regions were amplified from genomic DNA by means of the immunoSEQ Assay, a bias-controlled multiplex PCR. Per the authors' processing: Nucleated cell counts per sample were estimated from amplification of reference gene primers within the assay. Sequence reads were collapsed and filtered to measure the absolute abundance of every unique TCRbeta CDR3 rearrangement. For each sample, productive Simpson clonality was calculated as the square root of Simpson's diversity index across productive rearrangements. Not all clones reach the TCRdb copy of this immuneACCESS table, which keeps in-frame sequences only. Checked studies attribute under half of the gap to unresolved V genes and leave the rest unexplained. The DNA was the basis for D and trimming; V, J and clone size are from that table. The sample records some 250,000 clones, more than 85% of which are singletons. More than 4.5% of the sample goes to the ten largest clones.

At one collaborating source in Seattle, patients were enrolled during active infection and were followed longitudinally through the course of disease. Whole blood was collected in K2EDTA tubes by collaborating institutions according to the institutions' own protocols. Collaborator samples were shipped for TCRbeta analysis as frozen whole blood, isolated PBMCs, or DNA extracted from either sample type. On the study overall, not on this receptor specifically: The amount of clinical and demographic metadata varied by source and participant and was provided uncurated.

This clone was seen a few times. No antigen is known for it. There are no base qualities to consult, and no much larger clone falls within one base. The V and J segments used are TRBV5-1 and TRBJ1-5; too little of a D gene remains to name it. This TCR was sampled from a woman aged 55-69 years with COVID-19, enrolled during active disease. Sequences were obtained from peripheral blood. The CDR3 region reads CASSLGADQPQHF. The DNA sequence is TGCGCCAGCAGCTTGGGTGCAGATCAGCCCCAGCATTTT.